This T cell receptor (beta chain) was identified in a study of blood T cell repertoires in COVID-19. Background on the study: Samples of COVID-19 (acute and convalescent) were obtained from the United States, Italy and Spain. In each case, the material was cDNA or gDNA derived from T cells, B-cell-depleted T cells, or PBMCs.

Germline V gene sequence: CDR1 MNHNY, CDR2 SVGAGI (reference sequence). The CDR3 covers 20 residues. J lost 1 base, V lost 5 bases, and 15 bases had no gene match. Original handling: Estimates of nucleated cell counts were drawn from the amplification of reference gene primers. Profiling relied on immunoSEQ multiplex PCR, and the TCRdb table lists in-frame clones only, not all of them. The V and J calls and the clone size are those of that table, but D and trimming were determined from the DNA. The table lists about 180,000 clones, 80% to 90% of them singletons. Sample: peripheral blood. This chain uses TRBV6-6 with TRBJ2-1; 12 bases fit TRBD2. This sequence originates from a human donor with active or convalescent COVID-19. The donor label of this sample is uncertain. The CDR3 DNA is TGTGCCAGCAGTCCCCCCGAGAGACTAGCGGGGGCCCTATCCTACAATGAGCAGTTCTTC. Protein product: CASSPPERLAGALSYNEQFF.